The 15 T cell receptor beta chains below come from one sample, sequenced in a study of cytomegalovirus exposure and HLA in healthy donors. 13 Jbeta primers and 60 Vbeta primers were used for the PCR. Using immunoSEQ multiplex PCR, the repertoire was profiled, and TCRdb retains in-frame clones only, with some absent. The table for this sample gives 200,000 to 250,000 clones. The specimen sequenced was PBMCs. These receptors all come from a girl aged 2-10 years in good health and CMV-seropositive.

This rearrangement joins TRBV2 to TRBJ2-7; TRBD1 is a possible D gene (6 bases). CDR1 and CDR2 from the germline V gene are SNHLY and FYNNEI. The germline V and J ends were trimmed by 8 bases and 2 bases, with 16 bases remaining between them. This CDR3 comprises 14 residues. CDR3: CASRRQGPTYEQYF. The CDR3 DNA reads as TGTGCCAGCCGCAGGCAGGGGCCCACCTACGAGCAGTACTTC.

The CDR3 bases are TGTGCCAGCAGTGGGACTAGCGGGAGCAATGAGCAGTTCTTC. Residues: CASSGTSGSNEQFF. This rearrangement joins TRBV6-4 to TRBJ2-1, with 13 bases identical to TRBD2. Germline values: CDR1 MRHNA, CDR2 SNTAGT. This CDR3 spans 14 amino acids. The V gene end was trimmed by 4 bases and the J gene end by 6 bases; junction bases not matched to a gene: 0.

The rearrangement uses TRBV15 and TRBJ2-2; D is undetermined. Germline lookup yields CDR1 LNHNV and CDR2 YYDKDF (reference sequence). V lost 1 base, J lost 4 bases, and 10 bases lay in between. The CDR3 extends over 15 amino acids. CDR3 sequence (DNA): TGTGCCACCAGCAGAGGTGGAGTGAGCACCGGGGAGCTGTTTTTT. This encodes CATSRGGVSTGELFF.

The chain has TRBV7-9 and TRBJ1-5, with TRBD1 matching over 9 bases. The CDR3 consists of 13 residues. Germline CDR1 SEHNR, CDR2 FQNEAQ (reference sequence). With 7 bases clipped from V and 5 bases from J, the junction kept 3 bases outside the gene matches. CDR3 protein: CASKQGADQPQHF. The CDR3 region has the DNA TGTGCCAGCAAACAGGGGGCCGATCAGCCCCAGCATTTT.

This chain uses TRBV4-1 with TRBJ2-7, with D unresolved. There are 12 residues in the CDR3. Trimming removed 3 bases from V and 3 bases from J, with 6 bases in between. From germline, CDR1 is MGHRA and CDR2 YSYEKL. CDR3 sequence (DNA): TGCGCCAGCAGCCAGTCTCGCTACGAGCAGTACTTC. Protein product: CASSQSRYEQYF.

The rearrangement links TRBV11-2 to TRBJ1-3; D is possibly TRBD1 (6 bases). The germline V and J ends were trimmed by 4 bases and 4 bases, with 11 bases remaining between them. Germline V CDR1 and CDR2: SGHAT, FQNNGV. The CDR3 runs to 14 residues. CDR3: CASSSTGSGNTIYF. CDR3 nucleotide sequence: TGTGCCAGCAGCTCCACAGGGTCCGGAAACACCATATATTTT. Full variable domain (outside the CDR3, taken from reference TRBV11-2 and TRBJ1-3): EAGVAQSPRYKIIEKRQSVAFWCNPISGHATLYWYQQILGQGPKLLIQFQNNGVVDDSQLPKDRFSAERLKGVDSTLKIQPAKLEDSAVYLCASSSTGSGNTIYFGEGSWLTVV.

The chain recombines TRBV27 with TRBJ1-2; 7 bases are a match to TRBD1. The CDR3 covers 16 residues. The germline CDR1 and CDR2 sequences are MNHEY and SMNVEV (reference sequence). V shed 5 bases, J shed 0 bases, and the junction held 9 bases outside the gene matches. DNA for the CDR3: TGTGCCAGCAGTGGGAAGGGGGCGAATCCTAACTATGGCTACACCTTC. Translating it yields CASSGKGANPNYGYTF.

The chain employs TRBV11-2 and TRBJ1-1, with D unclear. The CDR3 is made up of 14 amino acids. Per germline, CDR1 SGHAT and CDR2 FQNNGV. V lost 4 bases to trimming and J lost 1 base, with 10 bases between them. The CDR3 region has the DNA TGTGCCAGCAGCTACGGGGATCGGAACACTGAAGCTTTCTTT. Translating it yields CASSYGDRNTEAFF.

This CDR3 is CASTASPSLGELFF. CDR3 DNA sequence: TGTGCCAGCACAGCTAGCCCCAGCCTTGGGGAGCTGTTTTTT. The chain combines TRBV6-5 with TRBJ2-2; a possible D gene is TRBD2 (5 bases). CDR3 length equals 14 residues. The V and J ends lost 7 bases and 8 bases respectively, with 17 bases between them. Germline CDR1 MNHEY, CDR2 SVGAGI.

The chain recombines TRBV19 with TRBJ2-5; D is possibly TRBD1 (6 bases). CDR1 and CDR2 (germline): LNHDA, SQIVND (reference sequence). This CDR3 comprises 13 residues. Trimming pared 6 bases from V and 1 base from J, leaving 9 bases between. DNA of the CDR3: TGTGCCAGTAGCCCACAGGGCCAAGAGACCCAGTACTTC. Amino acids: CASSPQGQETQYF.

CDR3 nucleotides: TGTGCCAGCAGCACCCGTTGGTCAGGTGGCTATCGGGAGACCCAGTACTTC. This encodes CASSTRWSGGYRETQYF. The chain combines TRBV21-1 with TRBJ2-5; the table calls TRBD1, which could not be checked here. TRBV21-1 is annotated as a pseudogene. This CDR3 has 17 amino acids.

The V call is TRBV6-5, the J call TRBJ2-7, with 10 positions matching TRBD2. With 4 bases clipped from V and 2 bases from J, the junction kept 8 bases outside the gene matches. In germline, CDR1 is MNHEY, CDR2 SVGAGI. CDR3 size: 16 residues. The CDR3 DNA follows: TGTGCCAGCAGTTTAAGCGGGAGGGCCCTCACCTACGAGCAGTACTTC. Translation gives CASSLSGRALTYEQYF.

The CDR3 protein is CASSAETSGSSYEQYF. Here the CDR3 DNA reads TGCGCCAGCAGCGCCGAGACTAGCGGGAGCTCCTACGAGCAGTACTTC. The chain employs TRBV4-1 and TRBJ2-5; 12 positions agree with TRBD2. The DNA matches TRBJ2-7 better at its end, which makes the J call doubtful. The CDR3 runs 16 residues. Germline values: CDR1 MGHRA, CDR2 YSYEKL.

The chain joins TRBV6-1 to TRBJ2-7; D might be TRBD1 (6 bases). Germline V gene lookup returns CDR1 MNHNS and CDR2 SASEGT. The ends were cut back, 5 bases at V and 3 bases at J, with 11 bases in the middle. The CDR3 spans 13 residues. As DNA, the CDR3 is TGTGCCAGCAGTTCACTACAGGGCTACGAGCAGTACTTC. It encodes CASSSLQGYEQYF.

V usage is TRBV6-5 and J usage is TRBJ2-6, with TRBD2 as a possible D gene (6 bases). The CDR3 runs to 15 residues. The ends were cut back, 7 bases at V and 3 bases at J, with 13 bases in the middle. The V gene's germline CDR1 is MNHEY and CDR2 SVGAGI. The CDR3 DNA is TGTGCCAGCACCATGGAGGGTTATGGGGCCAACGTCCTGACTTTC. This encodes CASTMEGYGANVLTF.